In this sample, the clone carrying this TCR beta chain turned up once. The antigen remains undetermined. These data are taken from a study of cytomegalovirus exposure and HLA in healthy donors. Germline V CDR1 and CDR2: SGHTA, FQGTGA. The CDR3 length is 16 residues. The V and J ends lost 5 bases and 6 bases, in that order; junction bases with no gene match: 11. Primers: 60 Vbeta forward and 13 Jbeta reverse. Repertoires were generated with immunoSEQ multiplex PCR, while TCRdb's copy carries only in-frame clones and drops some. The sample has about 180,000 clones, around 80% seen once; the top ten hold less than 2.5%. Study-level results: With further analysis later on, most CMV-associated TCR beta chains appeared HLA-restricted.

Specimen: PBMCs. V gene TRBV7-3 combines with J gene TRBJ2-1; 9 positions agree with TRBD2. The sequence derives from a woman in her 30s in good health and CMV-seropositive. The CDR3 here is CASSPAGTSTVNEQFF. The CDR3 bases are TGTGCCAGCAGCCCTGCCGGGACTAGCACCGTCAATGAGCAGTTCTTC.